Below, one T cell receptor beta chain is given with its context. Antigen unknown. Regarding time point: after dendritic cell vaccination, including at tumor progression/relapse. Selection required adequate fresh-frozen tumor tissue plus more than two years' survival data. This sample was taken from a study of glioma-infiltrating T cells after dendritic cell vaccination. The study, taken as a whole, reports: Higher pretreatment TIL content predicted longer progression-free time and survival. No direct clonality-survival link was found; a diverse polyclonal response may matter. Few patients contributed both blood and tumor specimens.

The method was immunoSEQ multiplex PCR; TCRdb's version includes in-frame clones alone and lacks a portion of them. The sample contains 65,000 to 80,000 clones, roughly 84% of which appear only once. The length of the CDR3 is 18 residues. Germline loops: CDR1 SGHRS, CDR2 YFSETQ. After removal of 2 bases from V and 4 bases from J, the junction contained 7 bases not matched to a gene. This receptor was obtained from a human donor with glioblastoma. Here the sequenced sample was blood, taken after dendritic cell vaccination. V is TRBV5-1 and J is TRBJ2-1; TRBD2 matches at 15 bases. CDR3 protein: CASSFAGTSGGYYNEQFF. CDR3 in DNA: TGCGCCAGCAGCTTTGCCGGGACTAGCGGGGGGTATTACAATGAGCAGTTCTTC. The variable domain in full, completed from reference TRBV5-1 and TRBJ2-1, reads KAGVTQTPRYLIKTRGQQVTLSCSPISGHRSVSWYQQTPGQGLQFLFEYFSETQRNKGNFPGRFSGRQFSNSRSEMNVSTLELGDSALYLCASSFAGTSGGYYNEQFFGPGTRLTVL.